These 20 T cell receptor beta chains came from one sample sequenced in a study of T cells after posttransplantation cyclophosphamide. The assay was immunoSEQ multiplex PCR, and TCRdb's table has in-frame clones only and misses some. The record shows under 40,000 clones for this sample, with no singletons present. Sequenced sample: PBMCs. All receptors come from a woman aged 50 to 60 in good health and a related stem cell transplant donor.

This clone was observed at least ten times. The chain links TRBV19 to TRBJ2-7; no reliable D call. CDR3 size: 15 residues. V was trimmed by 7 bases and J by 1 base, leaving 17 bases between them. The germline V gene encodes CDR1 LNHDA and CDR2 SQIVND (reference sequence). CDR3 sequence (DNA): TGTGCCAGTAAAAGGGCGAACCACCAATCCTACGAGCAGTACTTC. Translated: CASKRANHQSYEQYF.

This clone has a count of ten or more. This chain uses TRBV28 with TRBJ2-1; the D gene is possibly TRBD2 (5 bases). Between the trimmed V and J ends, which lost 6 bases and 2 bases, there was a span of 14 bases. The CDR3 has 15 residues. The germline CDR1 and CDR2 sequences are MDHEN and SYDVKM. The CDR3: CASSTRPVTYNEQFF. The CDR3 bases are TGTGCCAGCAGCACTAGACCCGTCACCTACAATGAGCAGTTCTTC.

This clone was seen repeatedly, ten times or more. The chain links TRBV11-3 to TRBJ2-3; no clear D gene. Germline CDR1 SGHNT, CDR2 YENEEA. The germline V and J ends were trimmed by 5 bases and 4 bases, with 10 bases remaining between them. CDR3 size: 13 residues. The CDR3 nucleotides are TGTGCCAGCAGCCCCCCCTCGGCAGATACGCAGTATTTT. It specifies CASSPPSADTQYF.

This clone came up many times. The chain links TRBV9 to TRBJ1-1; 10 bases map to TRBD1. The germline V gene encodes CDR1 SGDLS and CDR2 YYNGEE. CDR3 size: 14 residues. V was pared by 4 bases and J by 5 bases, with 5 bases of the junction left unmatched. The chain's CDR3 is CASSRQGARTEAFF. The CDR3 nucleotides read TGTGCCAGCAGCAGACAGGGGGCGAGGACTGAAGCTTTCTTT.

At least ten counts were recorded for this clone. V usage is TRBV6-6 and J usage is TRBJ2-1; TRBD2 aligns across 12 bases. Trimming removed 2 bases from V and 6 bases from J; junction bases left unmatched: 2. CDR3 length equals 15 residues. CDR1 MNHNY and CDR2 SVGAGI come from the germline V gene (reference sequence). Here the CDR3 DNA reads TGTGCCAGCAGTTACGGACTAGCGGGACTCAATGAGCAGTTCTTC. Amino acid sequence: CASSYGLAGLNEQFF.

This clone was detected many times. This rearrangement joins TRBV2 to TRBJ2-5; D is perhaps TRBD1 (6 bases). Trimming removed 3 bases from V and 2 bases from J, with 7 bases in between. Germline CDR1 and CDR2: SNHLY and FYNNEI. The CDR3 has 13 residues. Here the CDR3 reads CASSEGTQETQYF. DNA of the CDR3: TGTGCCAGCAGTGAGGGGACACAAGAGACCCAGTACTTC.

Ten or more counts support this clone. J is TRBJ2-7 and V is TRBV5-6; TRBD2 is a possible D gene (5 bases). Trimming removed 1 base from V and 0 bases from J, with 8 bases in between. The CDR3 consists of 14 residues. Germline CDR1 reads SGHDT; CDR2 reads YYEEEE. The CDR3 loop is CASSLKRSSYEQYF. DNA of the CDR3: TGTGCCAGCAGCTTGAAGCGGAGCTCCTACGAGCAGTACTTC.

This clone was seen a handful of times. The chain employs TRBV11-2 and TRBJ2-3; no reliable D call. Germline V gives CDR1 SGHAT, CDR2 FQNNGV. The CDR3 spans 14 residues. Trimming removed 4 bases at V and 0 bases at J, with 8 bases between. The CDR3 region is CASSSARSTDTQYF. In DNA, the CDR3 is TGTGCCAGCAGCTCCGCCAGGAGCACAGATACGCAGTATTTT.

This clone was detected many times. The rearrangement links TRBV2 to TRBJ1-4, with TRBD1 matching 9 bases. CDR3 size: 19 residues. Germline V gene data show CDR1 as SNHLY and CDR2 as FYNNEI. J gave up 2 bases and V 1 base, and 11 bases lay outside the gene matches. The CDR3 loop is CASSEVGWTGEATNEKLFF. The CDR3 DNA is TGTGCCAGCAGTGAAGTCGGGTGGACAGGGGAAGCCACTAATGAAAAACTGTTTTTT.

This clone was recorded many times. The rearrangement uses TRBV4-3 and TRBJ2-5; unclear D gene. The CDR3 is 14 amino acids. Trimming cost V 4 bases and J 4 bases, with 13 bases left between them. From germline, CDR1 is LGHNA and CDR2 YSLEER. In DNA, the CDR3 is TGCGCCAGCAGCCGGGCCCAATCTCGAGAGACCCAGTACTTC. Its protein is CASSRAQSRETQYF.

In its sample, this clone was seen many times. The genes are TRBV10-3 and TRBJ1-3, with 9 bases that match TRBD1. V shed 6 bases, J shed 4 bases, and the junction held 4 bases outside the gene matches. This CDR3 spans 14 amino acids. Per germline, CDR1 ENHRY and CDR2 SYGVKD. The CDR3 reads CAIRNRGPGNTIYF. The CDR3 DNA sequence: TGTGCCATCAGGAACAGGGGGCCAGGAAACACCATATATTTT.

This clone was seen a handful of times. The chain combines TRBV9 with TRBJ1-5; D possibly corresponds to TRBD1 (5 bases). V lost 0 bases, J lost 9 bases, and 13 bases lay in between. Germline V gives CDR1 SGDLS, CDR2 YYNGEE. This CDR3 spans 14 amino acids. For the CDR3, the DNA is TGTGCCAGCAGCGTAGGCGGGCCCGGGGGGCCCCAGCATTTT. This sequence encodes CASSVGGPGGPQHF. Filled out from reference TRBV9 and TRBJ1-5, the complete variable domain reads DSGVTQTPKHLITATGQRVTLRCSPRSGDLSVYWYQQSLDQGLQFLIQYYNGEERAKGNILERFSAQQFPDLHSELNLSSLELGDSALYFCASSVGGPGGPQHFGDGTRLSIL.

This clone was seen ten or more times. The chain uses TRBV7-8 and TRBJ2-1, with D possibly matching TRBD1 (5 bases). V was trimmed by 1 base and J by 8 bases, leaving 12 bases between them. CDR1 is SGHVS and CDR2 is FQNEAQ in the germline V gene. This CDR3 region has 14 residues. CDR3: CASSLVLGLYEQFF. CDR3 DNA sequence: TGTGCCAGCAGCTTAGTTTTGGGGCTCTATGAGCAGTTCTTC.

This clone was recorded a few times. V gene TRBV5-5 combines with J gene TRBJ2-7, with TRBD1 matching 9 bases. The CDR3 has 12 amino acids. CDR1 and CDR2 from the germline V gene are SGHKS and YYEKEE (reference sequence). Trimming at V came to 3 bases and at J to 5 bases, leaving 0 bases not matched to a gene. CDR3 sequence reads: CASSWTGDEQYF. CDR3 bases: TGTGCCAGCAGCTGGACAGGGGACGAGCAGTACTTC. The full variable domain, in which reference TRBV5-5 and TRBJ2-7 provide the parts outside the CDR3, is DAGVTQSPTHLIKTRGQQVTLRCSPISGHKSVSWYQQVLGQGPQFIFQYYEKEERGRGNFPDRFSARQFPNYSSELNVNALLLGDSALYLCASSWTGDEQYFGPGTRLTVT.

The table lists this clone with many counts. This chain's CDR3 is CASSLRGRPYEQYF. In DNA, the CDR3 is TGTGCCAGCAGCTTAAGGGGAAGACCCTACGAGCAGTACTTC. J is TRBJ2-7 and V is TRBV11-3, with a possible D match to TRBD1 (5 bases). Trimming stripped 2 bases from V and 2 bases from J, with 10 bases between. The length of the CDR3 is 14 residues. From germline, CDR1 is SGHNT and CDR2 YENEEA.

This clone was recorded at least ten times. The rearrangement uses TRBV7-9 and TRBJ1-5, with TRBD1 matching over 7 bases. CDR1 is SEHNR, CDR2 FQNEAQ, per germline (reference sequence). The CDR3 sequence is 16 residues long. Unmatched junction bases numbered 8, after V lost 3 bases and J lost 3 bases. The chain's CDR3 is CASSLGQGGVNQPQHF. The CDR3 DNA reads TGTGCCAGCAGCTTGGGCCAGGGGGGTGTCAATCAGCCCCAGCATTTT.

This clone has ten or more counts. One end of the junction does not line up with germline, which may come from a read error. The rearrangement links TRBV2 to TRBJ1-3; the D gene is possibly TRBD1 (5 bases). This CDR3 is built from 14 residues. The V gene's germline CDR1 is SNHLY and CDR2 FYNNEI. Here the CDR3 reads CASSEGTPGNTIYF. In nucleotides, the CDR3 is TGTGCCAGCAGCGAAGGGACTCCTGGAAACACCATATATTTT.

This clone was recorded a few times. This chain links TRBV29-1 with TRBJ2-2; tentatively, D is TRBD2 (6 bases). V gave up 6 bases and J gave up 5 bases, with 16 bases separating them. The CDR3 spans 14 residues. Germline lookup yields CDR1 SQVTM and CDR2 ANQGSEA. CDR3 bases: TGCAGCGTCTCCTTTATGGGGGGAACCGGGGAGCTGTTTTTT. Residues: CSVSFMGGTGELFF.

V is TRBV20-1 and J is TRBJ2-3; D ambiguous. The CDR3 is 10 residues long. Germline V lookup: CDR1 DFQATT, CDR2 SNEGSKA (reference sequence). V dropped 2 bases and J dropped 15 bases, with 12 bases sitting between them. CDR3 amino acids: CSARRGNIYF. In DNA form, the CDR3 reads TGCAGTGCTAGAAGAGGCAATATCTATTTT.

This clone was observed many times. The CDR3, as DNA: TGTGCCAGTAGTACTCTCAGGGGTACACTTCCAACCTTC. Its translation is CASSTLRGTLPTF. The J gene is TRBJ1-2, the V gene TRBV19; TRBD1 might be the D (6 bases). CDR1 is LNHDA, CDR2 SQIVND, per germline (reference sequence). V was pared by 4 bases and J by 14 bases, with 20 bases between. The CDR3 has 13 residues.